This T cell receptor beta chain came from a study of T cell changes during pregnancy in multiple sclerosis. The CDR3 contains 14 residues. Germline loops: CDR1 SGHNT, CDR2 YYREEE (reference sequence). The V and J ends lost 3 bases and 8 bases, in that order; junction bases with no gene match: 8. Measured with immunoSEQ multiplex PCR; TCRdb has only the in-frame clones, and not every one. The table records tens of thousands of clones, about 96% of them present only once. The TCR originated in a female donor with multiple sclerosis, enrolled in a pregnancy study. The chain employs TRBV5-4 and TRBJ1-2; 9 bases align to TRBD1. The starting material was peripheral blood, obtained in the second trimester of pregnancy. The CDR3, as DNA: TGTGCCAGCAGCTCCCCGGGACAGGGTAGAGGCTACACCTTC. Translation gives CASSSPGQGRGYTF.